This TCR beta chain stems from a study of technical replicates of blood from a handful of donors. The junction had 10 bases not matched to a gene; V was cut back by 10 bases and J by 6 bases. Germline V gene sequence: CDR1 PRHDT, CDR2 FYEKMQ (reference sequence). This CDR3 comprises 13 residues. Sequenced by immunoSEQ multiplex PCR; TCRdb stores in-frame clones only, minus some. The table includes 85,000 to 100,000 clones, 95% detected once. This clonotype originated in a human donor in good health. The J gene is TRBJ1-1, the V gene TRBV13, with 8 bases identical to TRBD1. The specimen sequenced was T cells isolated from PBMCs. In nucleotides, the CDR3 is TGTGCCATCCGAAACAGGGGGTACCCTGAAGCTTTCTTT. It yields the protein CAIRNRGYPEAFF.